This T cell receptor (beta chain) was captured in a study of T cell responses to AZD1222 COVID-19 vaccine. J gave up 4 bases and V 5 bases, and 8 bases lay outside the gene matches. Looked up from germline, CDR1 is SGHTA and CDR2 is FQGNSA. CDR3 length: 15 amino acids. Some clones are missing from TCRdb's copy, which holds only in-frame ones; the method was immunoSEQ multiplex PCR. The repertoire has around 140,000 clones, around 84% of them found once; the top ten carry about 4.9%. Judged by abundance, this clone is medium-sized. The antigen is unknown. Overall study results and limits: Regions 160-218 and 743-854 held dominance among vaccine-associated CD4 TCRs, which spanned spike. The donor cohort was predominantly white British with a female majority, and clonal diversity may have been underestimated. Sampling that yielded the repertoires occurred only after the peak T cell response. Regions left unmutated in variants are reportedly the target of nearly half of spike-specific TCRs.

The clonotype was recovered from an adult who received the AZD1222 COVID-19 vaccine. The sequencing here drew on peripheral blood, taken 28 days after the second AZD1222 dose. V is TRBV7-2 and J is TRBJ1-2, with 9 bases matching TRBD1. The CDR3 bases are TGTGCCAGCAGCATCGCCGGGACAGGGCTCTATGGCTACACCTTC. Translating it yields CASSIAGTGLYGYTF.